The rows below give T cell receptor beta chains drawn from one sample of a study of cytomegalovirus exposure and HLA in healthy donors. The assay was immunoSEQ multiplex PCR, and TCRdb's table has in-frame clones only and misses some. The profile shows about 190,000 clones, roughly 80% of them singletons. The sequenced material came from PBMCs. The receptor set was obtained from a woman in her 30s in good health and CMV-seropositive. CDR3s include the opening cysteine and the closing phenylalanine or tryptophan. The D gene is left open where the match is weak. Size is omitted from some rows. Given values are once, few, many or a class for expanded clones.

d_call: NA; clone_size: NA; j_call: TRBJ1-1; v_call: TRBV14; cdr3_aa: CASSQKWTARGTEAFF; cdr3_nt: TGTGCCAGCAGCCAAAAATGGACAGCGAGGGGGACTGAAGCTTTCTTT
d_call: NA; clone_size: NA; j_call: TRBJ1-1; v_call: TRBV11-2; cdr3_aa: CASSLSGLDTFF; cdr3_nt: TGTGCCAGCAGCTTAAGTGGACTCGATACTTTCTTT
d_call: NA; clone_size: NA; j_call: TRBJ1-2; v_call: TRBV28; cdr3_aa: CASSLFQGRRGGYTF; cdr3_nt: TGTGCCAGCAGTTTATTCCAGGGGCGAAGAGGTGGCTACACCTTC
d_call: NA; clone_size: once; j_call: TRBJ2-2; v_call: TRBV18; cdr3_aa: CASSPEAYTGELFF; cdr3_nt: TGTGCCAGCTCACCCGAAGCGTACACCGGGGAGCTGTTTTTT
d_call: NA; clone_size: NA; j_call: TRBJ2-1; v_call: TRBV5-5; cdr3_aa: CASSFRVRGNEQFF; cdr3_nt: TGTGCCAGCAGCTTTAGGGTGCGGGGCAATGAGCAGTTCTTC
d_call: NA; clone_size: NA; j_call: TRBJ1-5; v_call: TRBV6-5; cdr3_aa: CASSYSRGQPQHF; cdr3_nt: TGTGCCAGCAGTTACTCCAGGGGTCAGCCCCAGCATTTT
d_call: TRBD2; clone_size: NA; j_call: TRBJ2-2; v_call: TRBV11-2; cdr3_aa: CASSFGGGLAGELFF; cdr3_nt: TGTGCCAGCAGCTTTGGCGGGGGGTTGGCCGGGGAGCTGTTTTTT
d_call: NA; clone_size: few; j_call: TRBJ2-7; v_call: TRBV6-5; cdr3_aa: CASSYSPPGTTYEQYF; cdr3_nt: TGTGCCAGCAGTTACTCTCCGCCAGGGACAACCTACGAGCAGTACTTC
d_call: NA; clone_size: NA; j_call: TRBJ2-3; v_call: TRBV28; cdr3_aa: CASSGGTATDTQYF; cdr3_nt: TGTGCCAGCAGTGGGGGGACAGCCACAGATACGCAGTATTTT
d_call: NA; clone_size: NA; j_call: TRBJ1-1; v_call: TRBV14; cdr3_aa: CASSGQRNTEAFF; cdr3_nt: TGTGCCAGCAGCGGACAGAGGAACACTGAAGCTTTCTTT
d_call: NA; clone_size: NA; j_call: TRBJ1-5; v_call: TRBV23-1; cdr3_aa: CASSPPGGQHF; cdr3_nt: TGCGCCAGCAGTCCCCCCGGCGGGCAGCATTTT
d_call: NA; clone_size: NA; j_call: TRBJ1-1; v_call: TRBV19; cdr3_aa: CASSIDARGPQAFF; cdr3_nt: TGTGCCAGTAGTATAGACGCCAGGGGCCCCCAAGCTTTCTTT
d_call: TRBD1; clone_size: NA; j_call: TRBJ2-7; v_call: TRBV6-1; cdr3_aa: CASGDRGSYEQYF; cdr3_nt: TGTGCCAGCGGGGACAGGGGGTCCTACGAGCAGTACTTC
d_call: NA; clone_size: NA; j_call: TRBJ1-5; v_call: TRBV7-6; cdr3_aa: CASSLGLDSNQPQHF; cdr3_nt: TGTGCCAGCAGCTTAGGGCTAGATAGCAATCAGCCCCAGCATTTT
d_call: TRBD2; clone_size: NA; j_call: TRBJ2-5; v_call: TRBV4-2; cdr3_aa: CASSQVVSGGGETQYF; cdr3_nt: TGTGCCAGCAGCCAAGTGGTCAGCGGGGGAGGGGAGACCCAGTACTTC
d_call: TRBD1; clone_size: NA; j_call: TRBJ2-7; v_call: TRBV25-1; cdr3_aa: CASSDPSRTGNEQYF; cdr3_nt: TGTGCCAGCAGTGATCCCTCCCGGACAGGGAACGAGCAGTACTTC
d_call: TRBD1; clone_size: NA; j_call: TRBJ2-7; v_call: TRBV7-9; cdr3_aa: CASSPGQGANEQYF; cdr3_nt: TGTGCCAGCAGCCCGGGACAGGGGGCAAACGAGCAGTACTTC
d_call: TRBD2; clone_size: NA; j_call: TRBJ2-7; v_call: TRBV5-4; cdr3_aa: CASSLGTPAGGPHEQYF; cdr3_nt: TGTGCCAGCAGCTTGGGAACCCCAGCGGGGGGGCCCCACGAGCAGTACTTC
d_call: NA; clone_size: NA; j_call: TRBJ2-7; v_call: TRBV18; cdr3_aa: CASSLDRVEQYF; cdr3_nt: TGTGCCAGCTCACTAGATCGGGTCGAGCAGTACTTC
d_call: NA; clone_size: once; j_call: TRBJ2-5; v_call: TRBV6-1; cdr3_aa: CASSLQETQYF; cdr3_nt: TGTGCCAGCAGTCTCCAAGAGACCCAGTACTTC
d_call: TRBD1; clone_size: NA; j_call: TRBJ1-1; v_call: TRBV7-8; cdr3_aa: CASILQGGWNTEAFF; cdr3_nt: TGTGCCAGCATCCTCCAGGGGGGTTGGAACACTGAAGCTTTCTTT
d_call: TRBD1; clone_size: NA; j_call: TRBJ1-5; v_call: TRBV7-2; cdr3_aa: CASSRDSTNQPQHF; cdr3_nt: TGTGCCAGCAGCCGGGACAGTACTAATCAGCCCCAGCATTTT
d_call: TRBD2; clone_size: NA; j_call: TRBJ2-3; v_call: TRBV7-9; cdr3_aa: CASSPKGGTSGLDTQYF; cdr3_nt: TGTGCCAGCAGCCCTAAAGGGGGGACTAGCGGGCTGGATACGCAGTATTTT
d_call: NA; clone_size: few; j_call: TRBJ1-5; v_call: TRBV30; cdr3_aa: CAWSNVRVSNQPQHF; cdr3_nt: TGTGCCTGGAGTAACGTAAGAGTTAGCAATCAGCCCCAGCATTTT
d_call: NA; clone_size: NA; j_call: TRBJ1-3; v_call: TRBV7-3; cdr3_aa: CASNEGLWGNTIYF; cdr3_nt: TGTGCCAGCAACGAGGGCCTTTGGGGAAACACCATATATTTT
d_call: NA; clone_size: once; j_call: TRBJ2-5; v_call: TRBV5-1; cdr3_aa: CASSFGGRETQYF; cdr3_nt: TGCGCCAGCAGCTTTGGGGGGAGGGAGACCCAGTACTTC
d_call: TRBD1; clone_size: NA; j_call: TRBJ2-2; v_call: TRBV11-3; cdr3_aa: CASSLSLGQGAVSGELFF; cdr3_nt: TGTGCCAGCAGCTTATCCCTCGGACAGGGGGCTGTCTCCGGGGAGCTGTTTTTT
d_call: NA; clone_size: once; j_call: TRBJ2-3; v_call: TRBV5-1; cdr3_aa: CASRLGSDTQYF; cdr3_nt: TGCGCCAGCAGACTTGGTTCAGATACGCAGTATTTT
d_call: TRBD1; clone_size: NA; j_call: TRBJ1-5; v_call: TRBV30; cdr3_aa: CAWGTGTGGEGNQPQHF; cdr3_nt: TGTGCCTGGGGGACCGGGACAGGGGGCGAGGGCAATCAGCCCCAGCATTTT
d_call: TRBD2; clone_size: NA; j_call: TRBJ2-1; v_call: TRBV5-1; cdr3_aa: CASSTTSGTHNEQFF; cdr3_nt: TGCGCCAGCAGTACCACTAGCGGGACTCACAATGAGCAGTTCTTC
d_call: NA; clone_size: NA; j_call: TRBJ2-7; v_call: TRBV9; cdr3_aa: CASSVGTGRGYEQYF; cdr3_nt: TGTGCCAGCAGCGTAGGTACGGGGAGAGGCTACGAGCAGTACTTC
d_call: TRBD1; clone_size: NA; j_call: TRBJ1-2; v_call: TRBV28; cdr3_aa: CASSTGGLYGYTF; cdr3_nt: TGTGCCAGCAGCACAGGGGGCCTTTATGGCTACACCTTC
d_call: NA; clone_size: NA; j_call: TRBJ1-5; v_call: TRBV7-2; cdr3_aa: CASSLQGTSNQPQHF; cdr3_nt: TGTGCCAGCAGCTTACAGGGGACTAGCAATCAGCCCCAGCATTTT
d_call: NA; clone_size: NA; j_call: TRBJ1-2; v_call: TRBV4-3; cdr3_aa: CASSQGPGRADYGYTF; cdr3_nt: TGCGCCAGCAGCCAAGGCCCTGGGCGGGCGGACTATGGCTACACCTTC
d_call: TRBD2; clone_size: NA; j_call: TRBJ2-7; v_call: TRBV10-2; cdr3_aa: CASSKAGVGSYEQYF; cdr3_nt: TGCGCCAGCAGTAAAGCGGGAGTGGGTTCCTACGAGCAGTACTTC
d_call: TRBD1; clone_size: NA; j_call: TRBJ2-1; v_call: TRBV6-4; cdr3_aa: CASSDSGTGTNEQFF; cdr3_nt: TGTGCCAGCAGTGACTCCGGGACAGGGACCAATGAGCAGTTCTTC
d_call: NA; clone_size: NA; j_call: TRBJ2-7; v_call: TRBV9; cdr3_aa: CASSRPDRPYEQYF; cdr3_nt: TGTGCCAGCAGCCGTCCCGACAGGCCATACGAGCAGTACTTC
d_call: TRBD1; clone_size: once; j_call: TRBJ2-7; v_call: TRBV19; cdr3_aa: CASSVPGQGVFEQYF; cdr3_nt: TGTGCCAGTAGCGTTCCGGGACAGGGAGTGTTCGAGCAGTACTTC
d_call: NA; clone_size: NA; j_call: TRBJ2-1; v_call: TRBV28; cdr3_aa: CASSAATSNWGGSYNEQFF; cdr3_nt: TGTGCCAGCAGTGCCGCGACTTCCAACTGGGGAGGATCCTACAATGAGCAGTTCTTC
d_call: NA; clone_size: NA; j_call: TRBJ2-6; v_call: TRBV18; cdr3_aa: CASSPTGIGANVLTF; cdr3_nt: TGTGCCAGCTCCCCCACAGGGATTGGGGCCAACGTCCTGACTTTC